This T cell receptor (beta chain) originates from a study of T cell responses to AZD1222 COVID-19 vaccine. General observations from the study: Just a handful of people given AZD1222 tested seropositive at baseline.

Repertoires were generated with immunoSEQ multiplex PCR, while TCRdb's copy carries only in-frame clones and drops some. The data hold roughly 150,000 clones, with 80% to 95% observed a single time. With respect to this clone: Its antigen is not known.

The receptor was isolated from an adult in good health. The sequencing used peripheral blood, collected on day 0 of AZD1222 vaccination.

The CDR3 loop is CASRGQGASSYEQYF. DNA for the CDR3: TGTGCCAGCAGGGGACAGGGGGCGTCCTCCTACGAGCAGTACTTC. The chain has TRBV6-5 and TRBJ2-7; 12 positions agree with TRBD1. Germline V gene sequence: CDR1 MNHEY, CDR2 SVGAGI. The CDR3 covers 15 residues. V lost 6 bases and J lost 0; bases outside the gene matches: 3.